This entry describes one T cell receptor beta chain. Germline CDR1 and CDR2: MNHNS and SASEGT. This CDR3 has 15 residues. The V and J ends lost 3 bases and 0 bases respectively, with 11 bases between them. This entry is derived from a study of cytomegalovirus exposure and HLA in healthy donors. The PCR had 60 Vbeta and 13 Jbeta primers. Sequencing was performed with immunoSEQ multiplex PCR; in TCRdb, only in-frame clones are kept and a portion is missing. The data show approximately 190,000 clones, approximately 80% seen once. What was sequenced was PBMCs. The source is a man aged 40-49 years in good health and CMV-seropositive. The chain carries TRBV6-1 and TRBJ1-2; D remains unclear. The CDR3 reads CASSELRNPNYGYTF. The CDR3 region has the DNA TGTGCCAGCAGTGAGTTGAGAAACCCTAACTATGGCTACACCTTC.